The 3 T cell receptor beta chains in this list originate from one sample, sequenced in a study of response to subunit inactivated influenza vaccine. MiXCR was run by TCRdb on the RT-PCR reads, yielding one entry per CDR3 protein. Of approximately 730,000 distinct CDR3 sequences listed, about 14% are singletons. This specimen consisted of PBMCs from blood, obtained about 14 days before vaccination. Every receptor here comes from a man aged 50-59 years who received an inactivated influenza vaccine.

This clonotype was seen a few times. The V call is TRBV6-2 or TRBV6-3, the J call TRBJ2-3; D uncertain. The CDR3 has 16 amino acids. Per the germline V gene, CDR1 is MNHEY and CDR2 is SVGEGT. The V gene lost 5 bases and the J gene lost 1 base, with 16 bases spanning the gap. The CDR3 nucleotides are TGTGCCAGCAGTGGCCTGATGGTCCCTGGCACAGATACGCAGTATTTT. Amino acid sequence: CASSGLMVPGTDTQYF.

Only a few counts were recorded for this clonotype. The V and J genes are TRBV7-6 and TRBJ1-2; D may be TRBD1 (5 bases). Germline CDR1 is SGHVS and CDR2 is FNYEAQ. This CDR3 is 14 amino acids long. Trimming removed 0 bases at V and 8 bases at J, with 13 bases between. CDR3 amino acids: CASSLAGGTRGYTF. The CDR3 coding sequence is TGTGCCAGCAGCTTAGCGGGGGGTACACGGGGCTACACCTTC.

This clonotype came up a few times. This sequence joins TRBV2 and TRBJ2-3, with 8 bases aligning to TRBD1. The CDR3 has 14 residues. CDR1 SNHLY and CDR2 FYNNEI come from the germline V gene. With V trimmed by 8 bases and J by 3 bases, 7 bases remained unmatched. The CDR3 DNA reads as TGTGCCAGCCTCGGACAGGGCTTGACAGATACGCAGTATTTT. Translation gives CASLGQGLTDTQYF.